This T cell receptor (beta chain) came from a study of OX40 agonist ivuxolimab in advanced cancers. Study background: One hepatocellular carcinoma and a couple of cutaneous melanoma patients partially responded. Study findings and constraints: Expanded clones tended on average to be more numerous among CD8+ T cells than CD4+. Normalized expansion of T-cell clones was also low for some nonresponders. The CD4+ and CD8+ T cells in the blood had expanded clonally by week 6 at 0.1 to 3.0 mg/kg.

As to this clone: The antigen is not known.

Germline CDR1 SGHRS, CDR2 YFSETQ. The CDR3 is 12 amino acids. The table came from immunoSEQ multiplex PCR; TCRdb's copy has only in-frame clones and leaves some out. The sample includes tens of thousands of clones, approximately 92% of them seen just once. This material consisted of CD4+ or CD8+ T cells sorted from blood, taken in a trial of the OX40 agonist ivuxolimab. The chain recombines TRBV5-1 with TRBJ2-5; possible D gene TRBD1, 6 bases. TRBJ2-7 matches the DNA end more closely, so the J call is doubtful. This receptor was taken from an adult with an advanced solid tumor such as melanoma, head and neck, liver or kidney cancer. This CDR3 is CASSTGSDEQYF. The CDR3 DNA reads as TGCGCCAGCAGCACAGGGTCCGACGAGCAGTACTTC.